A single sample is the source of the 26 T cell receptor beta chains below, sequenced in a study of CD8 T cells in ankylosing spondylitis. TCRdb re-called the 5' RACE reads through MiXCR, storing one row per CDR3 protein. This repertoire shows under 150,000 distinct CDR3 sequences, around 9% found once; its top ten account for about 3.6%. The sample comprised blood, either unsorted or a sorted T cell fraction (not recorded which). These TCRs come from a male donor with ankylosing spondylitis or in good health (not recorded which).

The V gene is TRBV25-1, the J gene TRBJ2-7, with D perhaps TRBD1 (6 bases). CDR3 length equals 13 residues. V lost 5 bases and J 5 bases, leaving 13 bases between the germline ends. Per germline, CDR1 MGHDK and CDR2 SYGVNS. The CDR3 DNA follows: TGTGCCAGCAGTAGGCAGGGGTACGACGAGCAGTACTTC. Protein sequence: CASSRQGYDEQYF.

Many counts were recorded for this clonotype. The chain links TRBV5-1 to TRBJ2-7, with D possibly being TRBD1 or TRBD2 (5 bases each). The CDR3 consists of 11 residues. The germline CDR1 and CDR2 sequences are SGHRS and YFSETQ. V was trimmed by 7 bases and J by 7 bases, leaving 12 bases between them. CDR3 protein: CASRGEGEQYF. CDR3 bases: TGCGCCAGCCGGGGCGAGGGTGAGCAGTACTTC.

This clonotype came up many times. The chain links TRBV7-2 to TRBJ1-1; the D gene is possibly TRBD1 (5 bases). The length of the CDR3 is 15 residues. The germline CDR1 and CDR2 sequences are SGHTA and FQGNSA. V lost 5 bases to trimming and J lost 5 bases, with 18 bases between them. The CDR3 bases are TGTGCCAGCAGCCCCGTCGGGGGAGCGGCAACTGAAGCTTTCTTT. It codes for CASSPVGGAATEAFF.

The chain joins TRBV4-2 to TRBJ2-7; TRBD1 or TRBD2 may be the D gene (7 bases each). The V end lost 0 bases, the J end lost 0 bases, and 24 bases lay between the germline ends. CDR1 is LGHNA, CDR2 YNFKEQ, per germline. The CDR3 has 20 residues. The CDR3 DNA reads TGTGCCAGCAGCCAAGAAAGGTTTTGGGAGGGGGCCGGGATCTCCTACGAGCAGTACTTC. It yields the protein CASSQERFWEGAGISYEQYF.

In this sample, this clonotype turned up many times. The CDR3 here is CASSSSSVTGNTIYF. In nucleotides, the CDR3 is TGTGCCAGCAGCTCGTCTTCCGTAACTGGAAACACCATATATTTT. The chain carries TRBV7-2 and TRBJ1-3; D is unclear. This CDR3 contains 15 residues. Germline V gene sequence: CDR1 SGHTA, CDR2 FQGNSA. Deletions cut 4 bases from V and 2 bases from J, with 12 bases between.

The V and J genes are TRBV25-1 and TRBJ2-3; a possible D gene is TRBD2 (6 bases). V was cut by 3 bases and J by 2 bases, with 12 bases left in between. Germline V gene data show CDR1 as MGHDK and CDR2 as SYGVNS. There are 15 residues in the CDR3. CDR3 residues: CASSESGPYTDTQYF. Written as DNA, the CDR3 is TGTGCCAGCAGTGAGAGCGGGCCTTACACAGATACGCAGTATTTT. The full variable domain, in which reference TRBV25-1 and TRBJ2-3 provide the parts outside the CDR3, is EADIYQTPRYLVIGTGKKITLECSQTMGHDKMYWYQQDPGMELHLIHYSYGVNSTEKGDLSSESTVSRIRTEHFPLTLESARPSHTSQYLCASSESGPYTDTQYFGPGTRLTVL.

This clonotype was detected ten times or more. The chain couples TRBV7-2 to TRBJ2-3, with D possibly being TRBD2 (8 bases). V dropped 3 bases and J dropped 6 bases, with 22 bases sitting between them. Germline-derived CDR1 and CDR2 are SGHTA and FQGNSA. This CDR3 comprises 17 residues. The CDR3 here is CASSFGGTAGEGDTQYF. The DNA of the CDR3 is TGTGCCAGCAGCTTTGGGGGGACAGCGGGAGAGGGGGATACGCAGTATTTT.

The chain links TRBV20-1 to TRBJ2-1; D not certain. CDR1 DFQATT and CDR2 SNEGSKA come from the germline V gene (reference sequence). V dropped 5 bases and J dropped 6 bases, with 8 bases sitting between them. There are 11 residues in the CDR3. The CDR3 DNA follows: TGCAGTGCTCACTGGACCAATGAGCAGTTCTTC. It specifies CSAHWTNEQFF.

Ten or more counts support this clonotype. The V and J genes are TRBV4-3 and TRBJ2-3, with TRBD2 as a possible D gene (5 bases). The length of the CDR3 is 14 residues. Germline loops: CDR1 LGHNA, CDR2 YSLEER. V was pared by 0 bases and J by 10 bases, with 14 bases between. The CDR3 reads CASSQDLVPGSQYF. The CDR3 bases are TGCGCCAGCAGCCAAGATCTGGTCCCGGGATCGCAGTATTTT.

V and J are TRBV29-1 and TRBJ2-5, with 9 bases aligning to TRBD1. Germline loops: CDR1 SQVTM, CDR2 ANQGSEA. Unmatched junction bases numbered 0, after V lost 4 bases and J lost 3 bases. The CDR3 runs to 12 residues. This CDR3 is CSVGTGEETQYF. CDR3 DNA: TGCAGCGTTGGGACAGGGGAAGAGACCCAGTACTTC.

The rearrangement uses TRBV20-1 and TRBJ2-7; 7 positions match TRBD2. The CDR3 contains 17 residues. Germline CDR1 is DFQATT and CDR2 is SNEGSKA (reference sequence). CDR3 in DNA: TGCTGCGCCAGTCACTCTTGGTCTAGCGGTACCTCTAGCGAGCAGTACTTC. Its protein product is CCASHSWSSGTSSEQYF.

The table lists this clonotype with many counts. J is TRBJ2-5 and V is TRBV12-3 or TRBV12-4; possible D gene TRBD1, 5 bases. The CDR3 extends over 15 amino acids. V was trimmed by 5 bases and J by 3 bases, leaving 16 bases between them. The CDR3 loop reads CASSASQGTEETQYF. CDR3 nucleotide sequence: TGTGCCAGCAGTGCAAGTCAGGGTACGGAAGAGACCCAGTACTTC.

A word on this clonotype: A much more abundant neighbour one base away suggests this may be a read error. The rearrangement links TRBV3-1 to TRBJ2-2; the match to TRBD1 covers 7 bases. CDR3 length: 15 amino acids. The germline V gene has CDR1 LGHDT and CDR2 YNNKEL (reference sequence). CDR3: CASSRDSPSTGDLFF. CDR3 DNA: TGTGCCAGCAGCCGGGACAGCCCGAGCACCGGGGACCTGTTTTTT.

Ten or more counts support this clonotype. The chain carries TRBV6-2 or TRBV6-3 and TRBJ2-2; D gene uncertain. Looked up from germline, CDR1 is MNHEY and CDR2 is SVGEGT. Trimming took off 0 bases at V and 2 bases at J, with 13 bases between the two ends. The CDR3 spans 17 residues. CDR3 sequence: CASSYSIGGRNTGELFF. CDR3 sequence (DNA): TGTGCCAGCAGTTACTCGATAGGCGGACGTAACACCGGGGAGCTGTTTTTT.

This clonotype has a count of ten or more. V and J are TRBV20-1 and TRBJ1-2; D gene ambiguous. The CDR3 runs 13 residues. Germline V gene data show CDR1 as DFQATT and CDR2 as SNEGSKA (reference sequence). The V end was cut by 0 bases, the J end by 3 bases, with 8 bases between. CDR3 in DNA: TGCAGTGCTAGAGACAGGAGCTACTATGGCTACACCTTC. Its protein is CSARDRSYYGYTF.

This clonotype appeared many times. V gene TRBV12-3 or TRBV12-4 combines with J gene TRBJ2-4, with 8 bases fitting TRBD1. V lost 6 bases to trimming and J lost 9 bases; unmatched junction nucleotides: 10. This CDR3 is built from 14 residues. CDR3 bases: TGTGCCAGCAGCCCCGGGACAGGTGTGGGCATTCAGTACTTC. Translated: CASSPGTGVGIQYF.

Ten or more counts support this clonotype. This sequence joins TRBV6-2 or TRBV6-3 and TRBJ2-3; D is unclear. Trimming cost V 0 bases and J 4 bases, with 14 bases left between them. Germline V gene sequence: CDR1 MNHEY, CDR2 SVGEGT. The CDR3 has 16 amino acids. CDR3 DNA sequence: TGTGCCAGCAGTTACTCGTCTTCTGTTTCGGCAGATACGCAGTATTTT. It is translated as CASSYSSSVSADTQYF.

This clonotype has ten or more counts. The chain couples TRBV20-1 to TRBJ2-5; D is uncertain. Germline loops: CDR1 DFQATT, CDR2 SNEGSKA (reference sequence). V gave up 4 bases and J gave up 0 bases, with 9 bases separating them. The CDR3 runs 13 residues. This chain's CDR3 is CSANRDNQETQYF. The CDR3 DNA reads as TGCAGTGCTAACCGAGACAACCAAGAGACCCAGTACTTC.

This clonotype turned up a few times. CDR3 loop: CSAVLFLRSYEQYF. DNA of the CDR3: TGCAGTGCCGTACTATTCCTTCGCTCCTACGAGCAGTACTTC. V gene TRBV20-1 combines with J gene TRBJ2-7; D is undetermined. The CDR3 runs to 14 residues. The V end lost 6 bases, the J end lost 0 bases, and 15 bases lay between the germline ends. Germline CDR1 DFQATT, CDR2 SNEGSKA (reference sequence).

Note on this clonotype: Sequence at one end of the junction differs from germline and may be a read error. The chain couples TRBV29-1 to TRBJ2-1; TRBD1 agrees at 8 bases. Germline CDR1 is SQVTM and CDR2 is ANQGSEA. The CDR3 length is 13 residues. CDR3 region: CSGGQEIYNEQLF. The CDR3 bases are TGCAGCGGGGGACAGGAGATATACAATGAGCAGCTCTTC.

This clonotype was counted many times. The chain employs TRBV29-1 and TRBJ2-7, with 9 nucleotides matching TRBD1. Germline assignment: CDR1 SQVTM and CDR2 ANQGSEA. V dropped 5 bases and J dropped 6; count of bases not matched to a gene: 11. The CDR3 sequence is 14 residues long. In DNA form, the CDR3 reads TGCAGCGTTCGCCGTGGGACAGGGTTGGGCGAGCAGTACTTC. Translated, it gives CSVRRGTGLGEQYF.

This clonotype was counted at least ten times. This chain joins TRBV7-9 and TRBJ1-1, with 7 nucleotides matching TRBD1. The junction had 7 bases not matched to a gene; V was cut back by 2 bases and J by 7 bases. The length of the CDR3 is 14 residues. In germline, CDR1 is SEHNR, CDR2 FQNEAQ (reference sequence). The CDR3 here is CASSLPDRANEAFF. As DNA, the CDR3 is TGTGCCAGCAGCTTACCCGACAGGGCAAATGAAGCTTTCTTT.

The chain carries TRBV20-1 and TRBJ2-7; 7 bases line up with TRBD2. The CDR3 sequence is 17 residues long. Germline-derived CDR1 and CDR2 are DFQATT and SNEGSKA (reference sequence). The V gene end was trimmed by 3 bases and the J gene end by 0 bases; junction bases not matched to a gene: 14. The CDR3 nucleotides read TGCAGTGCTAGCATTCGGTCGCTAGCGGCTCCCTCCTACGAGCAGTACTTC. It yields the protein CSASIRSLAAPSYEQYF.

This clonotype came up a few times. The chain carries TRBV7-8 and TRBJ2-5; possibly TRBD1 for D (6 bases). CDR1 and CDR2 from the germline V gene are SGHVS and FQNEAQ. Trimming removed 5 bases from V and 7 bases from J, with 14 bases in between. This CDR3 has 13 amino acids. The CDR3, as DNA: TGTGCCAGCAGCCAAACTCAAGGGGGGACCCAGTACTTC. Amino acid sequence: CASSQTQGGTQYF.

CDR3 residues: CASSQDGGTGGGLYEQYF. CDR3 DNA sequence: TGTGCCAGCAGCCAAGATGGGGGGACAGGGGGCGGGTTATACGAGCAGTACTTC. The V gene is TRBV4-2, the J gene TRBJ2-7; 12 positions agree with TRBD1. The CDR3 consists of 18 residues. Per germline, CDR1 LGHNA and CDR2 YNFKEQ. The V and J ends lost 0 bases and 4 bases, in that order; junction bases with no gene match: 10.

This clonotype appeared many times. This chain uses TRBV20-1 with TRBJ2-1; 9 bases match TRBD2. Germline V gene data show CDR1 as DFQATT and CDR2 as SNEGSKA (reference sequence). This CDR3 has 15 residues. V was pared by 2 bases and J by 4 bases, with 6 bases of the junction left unmatched. CDR3 bases: TGCAGTGCTAGACAGCTAGCGGGACCTTACAATGAGCAGTTCTTC. This codes for CSARQLAGPYNEQFF.